These 24 T cell receptor beta chains were all obtained from the same sample, sequenced in a study of T cell changes during pregnancy in multiple sclerosis. The protocol was immunoSEQ multiplex PCR, while the TCRdb copy is restricted to in-frame clones and leaves out a portion. The profile shows 68,000 or so clones, about 89% of them singletons. Sequenced material: peripheral blood, taken in the second trimester of pregnancy. The receptors shown here come from a female donor with multiple sclerosis, enrolled in a pregnancy study.

The CDR3 DNA is TGTGCCAGCAGTCTGACAGGGAACAATCAGCCCCAGCATTTT. Translated, it gives CASSLTGNNQPQHF. The chain couples TRBV27 to TRBJ1-5, with 7 bases aligning to TRBD1. Losses at the gene ends were 5 bases for V and 3 bases for J; bases not matched to a gene: 4. The length of the CDR3 is 14 residues. Germline CDR1 reads MNHEY; CDR2 reads SMNVEV (reference sequence).

The V call is TRBV27, the J call TRBJ1-1; 8 nucleotides align to TRBD1. The CDR3 has 14 amino acids. The germline CDR1 and CDR2 sequences are MNHEY and SMNVEV (reference sequence). The J segment lost 8 bases and the V segment lost 2 bases, leaving 7 bases of the junction unmatched. CDR3 protein: CASSLRSWDREAFF. In DNA form, the CDR3 reads TGTGCCAGCAGTTTAAGGTCTTGGGACAGGGAAGCTTTCTTT.

The chain recombines TRBV7-2 with TRBJ2-3, with 14 bases matching TRBD2. This CDR3 region has 19 residues. In germline, CDR1 is SGHTA, CDR2 FQGNSA. Trimming removed 0 bases from V and 2 bases from J; junction bases left unmatched: 7. The chain's CDR3 is CASSLAQGTSGGSTDTQYF. CDR3 coding DNA: TGTGCCAGCAGCTTAGCGCAAGGGACTAGCGGGGGATCCACAGATACGCAGTATTTT.

This clone was detected only a few times. The chain uses TRBV6-1 and TRBJ1-3, with unresolved D. Germline lookup yields CDR1 MNHNS and CDR2 SASEGT. This CDR3 has 13 amino acids. The V and J ends lost 1 base and 4 bases respectively, with 5 bases between them. CDR3 nucleotide sequence: TGTGCCAGCAGTGAAGACGGGGGAAACACCATATATTTT. Its protein product is CASSEDGGNTIYF.

The chain is built from TRBV14 and TRBJ1-1, with D perhaps matching TRBD1 (5 bases). Germline CDR1 and CDR2: SGHDN and FVKESK. There are 14 residues in the CDR3. V gave up 1 base and J gave up 4 bases, with 10 bases separating them. The CDR3 spells CASSQVGGFTEAFF. Written as DNA, the CDR3 is TGTGCCAGCAGCCAAGTCGGGGGATTCACTGAAGCTTTCTTT.

The chain links TRBV7-2 to TRBJ2-7, with D perhaps TRBD2 (5 bases). The germline gives CDR1 SGHTA, CDR2 FQGNSA. V dropped 7 bases and J dropped 1 base, with 14 bases sitting between them. This CDR3 is built from 14 residues. The CDR3 region has the DNA TGTGCCAGCACCTTTAAAGCGGCTTCCTACGAGCAGTACTTC. Its translation is CASTFKAASYEQYF. Full variable domain (remainder filled in from reference TRBV7-2 and TRBJ2-7): GAGVSQSPSNKVTEKGKDVELRCDPISGHTALYWYRQSLGQGLEFLIYFQGNSAPDKSGLPSDRFSAERTGGSVSTLTIQRTQQEDSAVYLCASTFKAASYEQYFGPGTRLTVT.

This clone occurred a few times. The chain is built from TRBV18 and TRBJ1-5; 7 bases agree with TRBD1. V lost 3 bases and J lost 3; bases outside the gene matches: 5. The germline V gene encodes CDR1 KGHSH and CDR2 LQKENI. This CDR3 is 15 amino acids long. DNA for the CDR3: TGTGCCAGCTCACCGAGACAGGGCGACAATCAGCCCCAGCATTTT. Protein: CASSPRQGDNQPQHF.

This clone counts as medium-sized (0.01 to 0.1%). The genes are TRBV6-4 and TRBJ2-3, with 10 positions matching TRBD2. The J segment lost 4 bases and the V segment lost 0 bases, leaving 1 base of the junction unmatched. Per the germline V gene, CDR1 is MRHNA and CDR2 is SNTAGT. This CDR3 comprises 15 residues. This chain's CDR3 is CASSDSTSGPDTQYF. The DNA of the CDR3 is TGTGCCAGCAGTGACTCGACTAGCGGGCCAGATACGCAGTATTTT.

The rearrangement uses TRBV7-2 and TRBJ1-2; 7 bases fit TRBD1. The CDR3 runs to 16 residues. V lost 4 bases, J lost 4 bases, and 12 bases stayed unmatched. CDR1 and CDR2 from the germline V gene are SGHTA and FQGNSA. This chain's CDR3 is CASSSSRDSHSYGYTF. For the CDR3, the DNA is TGTGCCAGCAGCTCTTCACGGGACAGTCACTCCTATGGCTACACCTTC.

The genes are TRBV10-3 and TRBJ1-2; 9 bases fit TRBD1. V lost 0 bases to trimming and J lost 4 bases; unmatched junction nucleotides: 9. The CDR3 consists of 17 residues. Germline V gene data show CDR1 as ENHRY and CDR2 as SYGVKD. The CDR3, as DNA: TGTGCCATCAGTGAGTCGGGACAGGGACCGCCAGGCTATGGCTACACCTTC. Translating gives CAISESGQGPPGYGYTF.

The rearrangement joins TRBV4-3 to TRBJ1-6, with TRBD1 matching 7 bases. The CDR3 consists of 15 residues. V trimming: 5 bases; J trimming: 7 bases; junction bases outside the gene matches: 8. Germline V gives CDR1 LGHNA, CDR2 YSLEER. CDR3 sequence (DNA): TGCGCCAGCAGCATGCTCGGACAGGCAAATTCACCCCTCCACTTT. Protein sequence: CASSMLGQANSPLHF.

V gene TRBV2 combines with J gene TRBJ1-2; D is unclear. The V and J ends lost 3 bases and 2 bases respectively, with 10 bases between them. The CDR3 consists of 14 residues. From germline, CDR1 is SNHLY and CDR2 FYNNEI. In nucleotides, the CDR3 is TGTGCCAGCAGTGAGGGCAGTGGGAACTATGGCTACACCTTC. Translating it yields CASSEGSGNYGYTF. Complete variable domain (other parts from reference TRBV2 and TRBJ1-2): EPEVTQTPSHQVTQMGQEVILRCVPISNHLYFYWYRQILGQKVEFLVSFYNNEISEKSEIFDDQFSVERPDGSNFTLKIRSTKLEDSAMYFCASSEGSGNYGYTFGSGTRLTVV.

The chain couples TRBV7-6 to TRBJ2-3; 8 nucleotides match TRBD1. V lost 5 bases to trimming and J lost 1 base; unmatched junction nucleotides: 2. Germline V lookup: CDR1 SGHVS, CDR2 FNYEAQ. There are 14 residues in the CDR3. CDR3: CASSKDRGTDTQYF. The CDR3 nucleotides read TGTGCCAGCAGCAAGGACAGGGGCACAGATACGCAGTATTTT.

The gene calls are TRBV6-6 and TRBJ2-1; TRBD1 might be the D (6 bases). The CDR3 runs 15 residues. CDR1 is MNHNY and CDR2 is SVGAGI in the germline V gene (reference sequence). Trimming took off 6 bases at V and 8 bases at J, with 20 bases between the two ends. This CDR3 is CASRLAPTGNDEQFF. As DNA, the CDR3 is TGTGCCAGCAGACTTGCGCCTACAGGGAACGATGAGCAGTTCTTC.

This clone is a singleton in its sample. V and J are TRBV4-3 and TRBJ1-2, with 7 bases identical to TRBD1. V lost 1 base to trimming and J lost 8 bases; unmatched junction nucleotides: 10. CDR3 length: 15 residues. Germline V gene lookup returns CDR1 LGHNA and CDR2 YSLEER. The CDR3 DNA reads TGCGCCAGCAGCCAAGTACCCACAGGGGCGGGAGGCTACACCTTC. It translates to CASSQVPTGAGGYTF.

The chain carries TRBV10-3 and TRBJ2-3; perhaps TRBD1 as D (5 bases). Between the trimmed V and J ends, which lost 3 bases and 4 bases, there was a span of 8 bases. CDR3 size: 13 residues. CDR1 is ENHRY, CDR2 SYGVKD, per germline. CDR3 sequence reads: CAISDGAPDTQYF. As DNA, the CDR3 is TGTGCCATCAGTGATGGGGCCCCAGATACGCAGTATTTT.

Only one count was recorded for this clone. The gene calls are TRBV7-2 and TRBJ2-3, with TRBD2 identical over 12 bases. The CDR3 totals 17 residues. Trimming took 5 bases from V and 2 from J; bases not matched to a gene: 8. The germline gives CDR1 SGHTA, CDR2 FQGNSA. This CDR3 is CASSQALAGGNTDTQYF. CDR3 DNA sequence: TGTGCCAGCAGCCAGGCACTAGCGGGGGGCAACACAGATACGCAGTATTTT.

This chain joins TRBV27 and TRBJ2-1, with TRBD1 matching 7 bases. CDR3 length equals 15 residues. J was trimmed by 6 bases and V by 2 bases; bases with no gene match: 7. The V gene's germline CDR1 is MNHEY and CDR2 SMNVEV (reference sequence). CDR3 bases: TGTGCCAGCAGTTTAAGGGGGCAGATCTCCAATGAGCAGTTCTTC. It is translated as CASSLRGQISNEQFF.

The rearrangement joins TRBV15 to TRBJ1-1; TRBD1 is a possible D gene (5 bases). The CDR3 has 16 amino acids. V gave up 0 bases and J gave up 2 bases, with 13 bases separating them. CDR1 is LNHNV and CDR2 is YYDKDF in the germline V gene (reference sequence). The CDR3 sequence is CATSREIQEINTEAFF. The DNA for the CDR3 is TGTGCCACCAGCAGAGAGATACAGGAGATAAACACTGAAGCTTTCTTT.

CDR3 sequence: CASSALHKPNEKLFF. CDR3 in DNA: TGTGCCAGCAGTGCTTTACATAAACCTAATGAAAAACTGTTTTTT. This chain connects TRBV27 to TRBJ1-4; D is ambiguous. Germline values: CDR1 MNHEY, CDR2 SMNVEV (reference sequence). The CDR3 runs 15 residues. The V end lost 5 bases, the J end lost 3 bases, and 13 bases lay between the germline ends.

The chain links TRBV5-1 to TRBJ1-2, with 9 positions matching TRBD1. V trimming: 2 bases; J trimming: 8 bases; junction bases outside the gene matches: 10. The CDR3 has 15 amino acids. In germline, CDR1 is SGHRS, CDR2 YFSETQ. CDR3 nucleotides: TGCGCCAGCAGCTTACCGGGACAGGGAATGGGGGGCTACACCTTC. Encoded protein: CASSLPGQGMGGYTF.

The chain combines TRBV7-2 with TRBJ2-2, with D possibly TRBD2 on 5 matching bases. The V end lost 1 base, the J end lost 7 bases, and 13 bases lay between the germline ends. Germline assignment: CDR1 SGHTA and CDR2 FQGNSA. The CDR3 loop spans 15 amino acids. CDR3 sequence: CASSLVGPAGGELFF. Written as DNA, the CDR3 is TGTGCCAGCAGCTTAGTCGGCCCGGCGGGCGGGGAGCTGTTTTTT.

The chain carries TRBV7-9 and TRBJ1-3, with a possible D match to TRBD1 (5 bases). The length of the CDR3 is 18 residues. CDR1 SEHNR and CDR2 FQNEAQ come from the germline V gene (reference sequence). V was cut by 2 bases and J by 2 bases, with 19 bases left in between. Written as DNA, the CDR3 is TGTGCCAGCAGCTTACCTCGTGTCAGGGAAAAGACTGGAAACACCATATATTTT. This gives the protein CASSLPRVREKTGNTIYF.

The genes are TRBV7-2 and TRBJ2-1, with D tentatively TRBD2 (5 bases). Germline lookup yields CDR1 SGHTA and CDR2 FQGNSA. This CDR3 contains 14 residues. V was cut by 1 base and J by 5 bases, with 9 bases left in between. The CDR3 protein is CASSLGRSDNEQFF. The CDR3 DNA sequence: TGTGCCAGCAGCTTAGGGAGGTCCGACAATGAGCAGTTCTTC.